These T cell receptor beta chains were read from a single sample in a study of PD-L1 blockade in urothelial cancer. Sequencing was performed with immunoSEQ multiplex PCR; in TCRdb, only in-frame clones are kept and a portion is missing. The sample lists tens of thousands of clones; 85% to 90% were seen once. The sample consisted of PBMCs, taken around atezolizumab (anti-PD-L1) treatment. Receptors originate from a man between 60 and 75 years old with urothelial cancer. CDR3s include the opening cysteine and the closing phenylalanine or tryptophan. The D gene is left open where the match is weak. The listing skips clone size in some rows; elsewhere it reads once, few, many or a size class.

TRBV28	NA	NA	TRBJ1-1	CASSLMGTGGAFF	TGTGCCAGCAGTTTAATGGGCACCGGAGGGGCTTTCTTT
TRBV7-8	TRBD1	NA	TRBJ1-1	CASSLATGGTEAFF	TGTGCCAGCAGCTTAGCGACAGGGGGCACTGAAGCTTTCTTT
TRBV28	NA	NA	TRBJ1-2	CASSFGAGNYGYTF	TGTGCCAGCAGTTTTGGGGCAGGGAACTATGGCTACACCTTC
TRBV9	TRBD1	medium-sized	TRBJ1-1	CASSPTGGSTEAFF	TGTGCCAGCAGCCCAACAGGGGGGAGCACTGAAGCTTTCTTT
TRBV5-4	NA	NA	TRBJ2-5	CASSSPTQGRETQYF	TGTGCCAGCAGTTCCCCAACACAGGGTCGGGAGACCCAGTACTTC
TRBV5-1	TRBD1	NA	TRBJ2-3	CASSISGTGGSDTDTQYF	TGCGCCAGCAGCATCTCCGGGACAGGGGGCTCGGACACAGATACGCAGTATTTT
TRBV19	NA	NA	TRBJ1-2	CASSTSGHLNYGYTF	TGTGCCAGTAGTACTTCGGGACACCTTAACTATGGCTACACCTTC
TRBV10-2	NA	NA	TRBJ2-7	CASSLRGPVYEQYF	TGCGCCAGCAGCCTCAGGGGTCCCGTTTACGAGCAGTACTTC
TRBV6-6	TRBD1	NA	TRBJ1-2	CASSTGTGHYGYTF	TGTGCCAGCAGTACCGGGACAGGGCACTATGGCTACACCTTC
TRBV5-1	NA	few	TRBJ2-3	CASSYEGVYTDTQYF	TGCGCCAGCAGCTATGAGGGGGTTTACACAGATACGCAGTATTTT
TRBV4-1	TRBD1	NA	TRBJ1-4	CASRNMDREGEKLFF	TGCGCCAGCAGAAATATGGACAGGGAGGGCGAAAAACTGTTTTTT
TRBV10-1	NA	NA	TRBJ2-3	CASSESGLGTDTQYF	TGCGCCAGCAGTGAGTCCGGACTGGGCACAGATACGCAGTATTTT
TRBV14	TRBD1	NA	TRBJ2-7	CASSQARGQVEQYF	TGTGCCAGCAGCCAAGCTCGAGGACAGGTAGAGCAGTACTTC
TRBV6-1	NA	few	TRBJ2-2	CASSEGTVNTGELFF	TGTGCCAGCAGTGAAGGGACAGTGAACACCGGGGAGCTGTTTTTT
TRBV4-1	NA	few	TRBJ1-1	CASSHVFSRENTEAFF	TGCGCCAGCAGCCATGTCTTTTCGAGAGAGAACACTGAAGCTTTCTTT
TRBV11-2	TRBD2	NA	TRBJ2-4	CASSFGGAKNIQYF	TGTGCCAGCAGCTTCGGGGGGGCCAAAAACATTCAGTACTTC
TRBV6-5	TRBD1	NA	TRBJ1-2	CASSYNRGHGYTF	TGTGCCAGCAGTTACAACAGGGGGCATGGCTACACCTTC
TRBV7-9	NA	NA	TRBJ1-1	CASSLGGQSTEAFF	TGTGCCAGCAGCTTAGGTGGGCAGTCCACTGAAGCTTTCTTT
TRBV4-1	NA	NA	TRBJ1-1	CASSQGDIRETNTEAFF	TGCGCCAGCAGCCAAGGTGACATCCGGGAAACGAACACTGAAGCTTTCTTT
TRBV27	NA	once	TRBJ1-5	CASSPRQELSNQPQHF	TGTGCCAGCAGTCCCCGACAGGAGCTTAGCAATCAGCCCCAGCATTTT
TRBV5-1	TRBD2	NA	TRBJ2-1	CASSPTSGHEQFF	TGCGCCAGCAGCCCTACTAGCGGCCATGAGCAGTTCTTC
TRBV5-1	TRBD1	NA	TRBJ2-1	CASSSRGPSDRGRINEQFF	TGCGCCAGCAGCTCCAGGGGGCCCTCGGACAGGGGGCGAATCAATGAGCAGTTCTTC
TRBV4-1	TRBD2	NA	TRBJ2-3	CASSQEGWRAGGTDTQYF	TGCGCCAGCAGCCAAGAGGGATGGAGAGCGGGGGGCACAGATACGCAGTATTTT
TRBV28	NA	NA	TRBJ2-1	CASSSGALNEQFF	TGTGCCAGCAGTTCAGGGGCTCTCAATGAGCAGTTCTTC
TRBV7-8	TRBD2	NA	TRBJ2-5	CASSRRGGETQYF	TGTGCCAGCAGCCGCCGGGGGGGGGAGACCCAGTACTTC
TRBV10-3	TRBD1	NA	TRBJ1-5	CAISESGTGGLQPQHF	TGTGCCATCAGTGAGTCCGGGACAGGGGGCCTTCAGCCCCAGCATTTT
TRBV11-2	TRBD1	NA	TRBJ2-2	CASSVLRDRGTGELFF	TGTGCCAGCAGCGTACTCCGGGACAGGGGTACCGGGGAGCTGTTTTTT
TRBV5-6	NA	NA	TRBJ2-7	CASNPTDSYEQYF	TGTGCCAGCAACCCGACTGACTCCTACGAGCAGTACTTC
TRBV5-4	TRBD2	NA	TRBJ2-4	CASSLGSAGEGNIQYF	TGTGCCAGCAGCTTGGGATCAGCGGGAGAGGGAAACATTCAGTACTTC
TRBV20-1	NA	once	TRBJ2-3	CSVANTDTQYF	TGCAGTGTAGCGAACACAGATACGCAGTATTTT
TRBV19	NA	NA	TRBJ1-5	CASSPRPGNVDQPQHF	TGTGCCAGTAGTCCCCGGCCCGGGAACGTGGATCAGCCCCAGCATTTT
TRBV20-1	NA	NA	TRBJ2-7	CSARKSGEQYF	TGCAGTGCCCGCAAATCGGGCGAGCAGTACTTC
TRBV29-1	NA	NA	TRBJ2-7	CSAYKVGASGTYSYEQYF	TGCAGCGCATATAAAGTGGGGGCATCCGGGACATACTCCTACGAGCAGTACTTC
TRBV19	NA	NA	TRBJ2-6	CASSMSLGVPGANVLTF	TGTGCCAGTAGTATGTCCTTAGGGGTACCTGGGGCCAACGTCCTGACTTTC
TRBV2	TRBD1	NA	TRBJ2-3	CASSKETGTGKDTQYF	TGTGCCAGCAGTAAAGAAACCGGGACAGGGAAAGATACGCAGTATTTT
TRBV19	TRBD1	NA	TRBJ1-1	CASSIMGTGISTEAFF	TGTGCCAGTAGTATTATGGGGACAGGGATTAGTACTGAAGCTTTCTTT
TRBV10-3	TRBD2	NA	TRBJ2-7	CAISESKAGVVYEQYF	TGTGCCATCAGTGAGTCGAAAGCGGGAGTTGTCTACGAGCAGTACTTC
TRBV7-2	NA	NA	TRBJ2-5	CASSSGIETQYF	TGTGCCAGCAGCTCCGGTATTGAGACCCAGTACTTC
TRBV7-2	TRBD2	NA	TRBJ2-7	CASSPSGTSSYEQYF	TGTGCCAGCAGCCCTAGCGGGACTAGCTCCTACGAGCAGTACTTC
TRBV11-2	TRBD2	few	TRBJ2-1	CASSLVSSRTSGSGRFF	TGTGCCAGCAGCCTCGTTAGTAGTCGGACTAGCGGGAGTGGTAGGTTCTTC
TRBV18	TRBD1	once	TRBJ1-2	CASSPSTGGIGYTF	TGTGCCAGCTCACCATCCACAGGGGGCATAGGCTACACCTTC
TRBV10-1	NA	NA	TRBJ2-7	CASRGGGEQYF	TGCGCCAGCCGTGGGGGAGGCGAGCAGTACTTC
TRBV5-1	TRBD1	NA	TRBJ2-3	CAFRGRNTDTQYF	TGCGCTTTCAGGGGGCGTAACACAGATACGCAGTATTTT
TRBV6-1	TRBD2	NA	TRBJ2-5	CASSDGLAGLETQYF	TGTGCCAGCAGTGATGGTCTAGCGGGGTTGGAGACCCAGTACTTC
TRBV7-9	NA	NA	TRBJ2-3	CASSQSTIRSDTQYF	TGTGCCAGCAGCCAATCGACTATTAGATCGGATACGCAGTATTTT
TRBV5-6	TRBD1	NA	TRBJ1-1	CASSLQGQIYTEAFF	TGTGCCAGCAGCTTGCAGGGACAGATCTACACTGAAGCTTTCTTT
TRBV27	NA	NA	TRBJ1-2	CASSLSGGSNGYTF	TGTGCCAGCAGTTTATCGGGGGGGAGCAATGGCTACACCTTC
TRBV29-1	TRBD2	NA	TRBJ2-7	CSVGTSGQGEQYF	TGCAGCGTGGGGACTAGCGGACAGGGGGAGCAGTACTTC
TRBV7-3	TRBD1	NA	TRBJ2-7	CASSLTGQGALYEQYF	TGTGCCAGCAGCTTAACGGGGCAGGGGGCGTTGTACGAGCAGTACTTC
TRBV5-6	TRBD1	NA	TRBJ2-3	CASSPTGAPITDTQYF	TGTGCCAGCAGCCCAACAGGGGCCCCCATCACAGATACGCAGTATTTT
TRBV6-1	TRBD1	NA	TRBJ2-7	CASTGQPQTYEQYF	TGTGCCAGCACGGGACAGCCACAAACCTACGAGCAGTACTTC
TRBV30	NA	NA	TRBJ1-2	CAWRDRVGYTF	TGTGCCTGGAGGGACAGAGTAGGCTACACCTTC
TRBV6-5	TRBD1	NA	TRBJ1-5	CASRNRGQPQHF	TGTGCCAGCAGAAACAGGGGTCAGCCCCAGCATTTT
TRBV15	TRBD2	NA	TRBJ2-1	CATSRDRLAGDNEQFF	TGTGCCACCAGCAGAGATCGGCTAGCGGGGGACAATGAGCAGTTCTTC
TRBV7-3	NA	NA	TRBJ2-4	CASSPSNVGIQYF	TGTGCCAGCAGCCCTAGTAACGTGGGCATTCAGTACTTC
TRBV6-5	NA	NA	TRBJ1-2	CASRFALGGRNGYTF	TGTGCCAGCAGGTTCGCCTTGGGAGGGCGGAATGGCTACACCTTC
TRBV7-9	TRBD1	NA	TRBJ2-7	CASSLQGDSYEQYF	TGTGCCAGCAGCCTACAGGGGGACTCCTACGAGCAGTACTTC
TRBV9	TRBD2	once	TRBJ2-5	CASSLERAGGTQYF	TGTGCCAGCAGCCTAGAGAGGGCGGGGGGGACCCAGTACTTC